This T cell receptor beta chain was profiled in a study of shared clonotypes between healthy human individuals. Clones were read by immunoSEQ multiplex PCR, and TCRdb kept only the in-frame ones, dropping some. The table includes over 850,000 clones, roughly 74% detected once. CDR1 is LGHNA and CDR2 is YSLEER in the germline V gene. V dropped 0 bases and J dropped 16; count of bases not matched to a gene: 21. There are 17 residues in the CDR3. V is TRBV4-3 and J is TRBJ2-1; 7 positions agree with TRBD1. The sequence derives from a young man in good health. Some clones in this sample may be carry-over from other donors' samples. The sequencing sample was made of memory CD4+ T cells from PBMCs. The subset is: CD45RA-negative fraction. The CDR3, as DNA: TGCGCCAGCAGCCAAGATGGACAGGCCTCTAGTGGACCCCCGGCTTTCTTC. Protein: CASSQDGQASSGPPAFF.